These T cell receptor beta chains were read from a single sample in a study of cytomegalovirus exposure and HLA in healthy donors. Profiling relied on immunoSEQ multiplex PCR, and the TCRdb table lists in-frame clones only, not all of them. The sample's table shows about 96,000 clones. The material sequenced was PBMCs. The receptors were gathered from a young woman in good health and CMV-seronegative. Each CDR3 is given with its conserved first and last residue. A D gene is named only where the DNA matches it firmly.

cdr3_aa: CASSPFNPGQGARGYGYTF
cdr3_nt: TGTGCCAGCTCACCATTCAATCCGGGACAGGGGGCGAGGGGCTATGGCTACACCTTC
v_call: TRBV18
j_call: TRBJ1-2
d_call: TRBD1

cdr3_aa: CASSWAGTGGKNIQYF
cdr3_nt: TGCGCCAGCAGCTGGGCCGGGACAGGGGGCAAAAACATTCAGTACTTC
v_call: TRBV5-1
j_call: TRBJ2-4
d_call: TRBD1

cdr3_aa: CASSRTKRGSNQPQHF
cdr3_nt: TGTGCCAGTAGCAGAACCAAACGGGGTAGCAATCAGCCCCAGCATTTT
v_call: TRBV19
j_call: TRBJ1-5
d_call: .

cdr3_aa: CASSKFRGNQPQHF
cdr3_nt: TGTGCCAGCAGCAAGTTTCGAGGCAATCAGCCCCAGCATTTT
v_call: TRBV5-8
j_call: TRBJ1-5
d_call: .

cdr3_aa: CASSPARRGETQYF
cdr3_nt: TGTGCCAGCAGCCCGGCCAGGAGGGGAGAGACCCAGTACTTC
v_call: TRBV6-1
j_call: TRBJ2-5
d_call: .

cdr3_aa: CASSFSGEPPEAFF
cdr3_nt: TGTGCCAGCAGCTTCTCGGGGGAACCCCCTGAAGCTTTCTTT
v_call: TRBV13
j_call: TRBJ1-1
d_call: .

cdr3_aa: CASSFSGRAPYEQYF
cdr3_nt: TGTGCCAGCAGCTTTAGCGGGAGGGCCCCCTACGAGCAGTACTTC
v_call: TRBV7-3
j_call: TRBJ2-7
d_call: TRBD2

cdr3_aa: CASSPETGGTEAFF
cdr3_nt: TGCGCCAGCAGCCCTGAGACAGGGGGAACTGAAGCTTTCTTT
v_call: TRBV5-1
j_call: TRBJ1-1
d_call: TRBD1

cdr3_aa: CASKAVTYTDTQYF
cdr3_nt: TGTGCCAGCAAGGCGGTGACTTACACAGATACGCAGTATTTT
v_call: TRBV27
j_call: TRBJ2-3
d_call: .

cdr3_aa: CASSPPSAVNYGYTF
cdr3_nt: TGTGCCAGCTCACCACCGTCGGCGGTGAACTATGGCTACACCTTC
v_call: TRBV18
j_call: TRBJ1-2
d_call: .

cdr3_aa: CASRGTGGNQPQHF
cdr3_nt: TGTGCCAGCAGAGGGACGGGGGGCAATCAGCCCCAGCATTTT
v_call: TRBV6-5
j_call: TRBJ1-5
d_call: .

cdr3_aa: CASATGGYNYGYTF
cdr3_nt: TGTGCCAGCGCAACAGGGGGCTATAACTATGGCTACACCTTC
v_call: TRBV5-4
j_call: TRBJ1-2
d_call: TRBD1

cdr3_aa: CASSAAGPSGANVLTF
cdr3_nt: TGTGCCAGCAGTGCAGCAGGGCCCTCTGGGGCCAACGTCCTGACTTTC
v_call: TRBV27
j_call: TRBJ2-6
d_call: .

cdr3_aa: CASSLVGQGNYGYTF
cdr3_nt: TGCGCCAGCAGCTTAGTGGGACAGGGGAACTATGGCTACACCTTC
v_call: TRBV7-9
j_call: TRBJ1-2
d_call: TRBD1

cdr3_aa: CASSLALSDRVTYNEQFF
cdr3_nt: TGCGCCAGCAGCTTGGCCCTCTCCGACAGGGTGACCTACAATGAGCAGTTCTTC
v_call: TRBV5-1
j_call: TRBJ2-1
d_call: TRBD1

cdr3_aa: CASSRQADTQYF
cdr3_nt: TGTGCCAGCAGCCGCCAGGCAGATACGCAGTATTTT
v_call: TRBV4-2
j_call: TRBJ2-3
d_call: .

cdr3_aa: CASMKEGGGGYTF
cdr3_nt: TGTGCCAGCATGAAGGAAGGCGGGGGCGGCTACACCTTC
v_call: TRBV2
j_call: TRBJ1-2
d_call: .

cdr3_aa: CASSLSPSGQETQYF
cdr3_nt: TGTGCCAGCAGTTTATCACCTAGCGGGCAAGAGACCCAGTACTTC
v_call: TRBV28
j_call: TRBJ2-5
d_call: TRBD2

cdr3_aa: CATQGGLKYGEQFF
cdr3_nt: TGCGCCACCCAGGGCGGACTAAAGTATGGTGAGCAGTTCTTC
v_call: TRBV4-1
j_call: TRBJ2-1
d_call: .

cdr3_aa: CASSPLGTGLGETQYF
cdr3_nt: TGTGCCAGCAGCCCCCTAGGGACAGGGCTGGGGGAGACCCAGTACTTC
v_call: TRBV7-8
j_call: TRBJ2-5
d_call: TRBD1

cdr3_aa: CSAGDSLGQFF
cdr3_nt: TGCAGCGCAGGGGACAGCCTTGGGCAGTTCTTC
v_call: TRBV29-1
j_call: TRBJ2-1
d_call: TRBD1

cdr3_aa: CASSDRDPNYGYTF
cdr3_nt: TGTGCCAGTAGTGACAGGGACCCTAACTATGGCTACACCTTC
v_call: TRBV19
j_call: TRBJ1-2
d_call: TRBD1

cdr3_aa: CASSPLLAGGGYEQYF
cdr3_nt: TGTGCCAGCAGCCCTCTACTAGCGGGAGGGGGCTACGAGCAGTACTTC
v_call: TRBV4-2
j_call: TRBJ2-7
d_call: TRBD2

cdr3_aa: CASSSRGYEQYF
cdr3_nt: TGTGCCAGCAGTTCTAGAGGCTACGAGCAGTACTTC
v_call: TRBV28
j_call: TRBJ2-7
d_call: .

cdr3_aa: CAISDGTGGTNTEAFF
cdr3_nt: TGTGCCATCAGTGATGGGACAGGGGGGACGAACACTGAAGCTTTCTTT
v_call: TRBV10-3
j_call: TRBJ1-1
d_call: TRBD1

cdr3_aa: CASSDRDTREDTQYF
cdr3_nt: TGTGCCAGTAGCGATAGGGACACCCGAGAAGATACGCAGTATTTT
v_call: TRBV19
j_call: TRBJ2-3
d_call: .

cdr3_aa: CASSDWGRNEKLFF
cdr3_nt: TGTGCCAGCAGTGACTGGGGGCGTAATGAAAAACTGTTTTTT
v_call: TRBV2
j_call: TRBJ1-4
d_call: .

cdr3_aa: CASSVIGEGDTEAFF
cdr3_nt: TGTGCCAGCAGCGTTATAGGGGAAGGAGACACTGAAGCTTTCTTT
v_call: TRBV6-5
j_call: TRBJ1-1
d_call: .

cdr3_aa: CASSESGGYNEQFF
cdr3_nt: TGCGCCAGCAGTGAGTCGGGGGGCTACAATGAGCAGTTCTTC
v_call: TRBV10-1
j_call: TRBJ2-1
d_call: .

cdr3_aa: CASSRIQGSSYNEQFF
cdr3_nt: TGTGCCAGCAGCCGCATCCAGGGGAGCTCCTACAATGAGCAGTTCTTC
v_call: TRBV28
j_call: TRBJ2-1
d_call: .

cdr3_aa: CASSLNAGGRNEQFF
cdr3_nt: TGTGCCAGCAGCTTAAATGCGGGAGGGCGAAATGAGCAGTTCTTC
v_call: TRBV7-2
j_call: TRBJ2-1
d_call: TRBD2

cdr3_aa: CASSADRGHQETQYF
cdr3_nt: TGTGCCAGTAGTGCAGACAGGGGGCACCAAGAGACCCAGTACTTC
v_call: TRBV19
j_call: TRBJ2-5
d_call: TRBD1

cdr3_aa: CATSRGRSVPEAFF
cdr3_nt: TGTGCCACCAGCAGAGGGAGATCGGTCCCTGAAGCTTTCTTT
v_call: TRBV15
j_call: TRBJ1-1
d_call: .

cdr3_aa: CASSLSTLGQGGEQYF
cdr3_nt: TGTGCCAGCAGCCTTTCGACTTTGGGACAGGGGGGCGAGCAGTACTTC
v_call: TRBV13
j_call: TRBJ2-7
d_call: TRBD1

cdr3_aa: CASTKRGWASTDTQYF
cdr3_nt: TGTGCCAGCACGAAACGGGGTTGGGCTAGCACAGATACGCAGTATTTT
v_call: TRBV11-2
j_call: TRBJ2-3
d_call: .

cdr3_aa: CASSFLVSGEETQYF
cdr3_nt: TGTGCCAGCAGTTTTCTTGTTAGCGGAGAAGAGACCCAGTACTTC
v_call: TRBV28
j_call: TRBJ2-5
d_call: .

cdr3_aa: CASTLSGRGGLAGYTF
cdr3_nt: TGTGCCAGCACCCTTAGTGGTAGGGGGGGCTTAGCTGGCTACACCTTC
v_call: TRBV28
j_call: TRBJ1-2
d_call: .

cdr3_aa: CASRPGDRGDQPQHF
cdr3_nt: TGTGCCAGCAGACCCGGAGACAGGGGGGATCAGCCCCAGCATTTT
v_call: TRBV28
j_call: TRBJ1-5
d_call: TRBD1

cdr3_aa: CASSTGVASGNTIYF
cdr3_nt: TGCGCCAGCTCCACAGGGGTTGCCTCTGGAAACACCATATATTTT
v_call: TRBV5-1
j_call: TRBJ1-3
d_call: TRBD1

cdr3_aa: CASSPLGSGSTDTQYF
cdr3_nt: TGTGCCAGCAGCCCCCTGGGTAGCGGGAGCACAGATACGCAGTATTTT
v_call: TRBV7-9
j_call: TRBJ2-3
d_call: TRBD2

cdr3_aa: CASSLSGQGFPDTQYF
cdr3_nt: TGTGCCAGCAGTTTATCAGGTCAGGGGTTCCCAGATACGCAGTATTTT
v_call: TRBV28
j_call: TRBJ2-3
d_call: .

cdr3_aa: CASNSGQVDYGYTF
cdr3_nt: TGTGCCAGCAACTCGGGACAGGTGGACTATGGCTACACCTTC
v_call: TRBV28
j_call: TRBJ1-2
d_call: TRBD1

cdr3_aa: CASSPARGSYGYTF
cdr3_nt: TGTGCCAGCAGCCCCGCCAGGGGAAGCTATGGCTACACCTTC
v_call: TRBV5-4
j_call: TRBJ1-2
d_call: .

cdr3_aa: CASSIDSLPGDYGYTF
cdr3_nt: TGTGCCAGTAGTATAGATAGCCTCCCGGGGGACTATGGCTACACCTTC
v_call: TRBV19
j_call: TRBJ1-2
d_call: .

cdr3_aa: CASSFNQGRNTEAFF
cdr3_nt: TGTGCCAGCAGCTTTAACCAGGGGAGGAACACTGAAGCTTTCTTT
v_call: TRBV7-6
j_call: TRBJ1-1
d_call: .

cdr3_aa: CAWSAVSYEQYF
cdr3_nt: TGTGCCTGGAGTGCAGTCTCCTACGAGCAGTACTTC
v_call: TRBV30
j_call: TRBJ2-7
d_call: .

cdr3_aa: CASSYRDRGPYEQYF
cdr3_nt: TGTGCCAGTAGCTACCGGGACAGGGGACCCTACGAGCAGTACTTC
v_call: TRBV19
j_call: TRBJ2-7
d_call: TRBD1